Listed below are T cell receptor beta chains from one sample, sequenced in a study of blood T cell repertoires in COVID-19. Clones were sequenced by immunoSEQ multiplex PCR, and TCRdb holds only the in-frame ones, with some missing. The sample includes more than 65,000 clones, about 83% of them seen just once. Sequencing was performed on peripheral blood. All receptors come from an elderly woman with active or convalescent COVID-19. The CDR3 runs from the conserved cysteine through the conserved F or W. Each record gives: J gene, V gene, clone size, D gene, CDR3 protein. The D gene is left open where the match is weak. Only part of the rows carry a size: once, few, many, or a class if the clone is expanded.

TRBJ2-7 | TRBV5-1 | - | - | CASSLTGQTYEQYF
TRBJ2-1 | TRBV7-3 | - | TRBD2 | CASSLTYLAEYNEQFF
TRBJ2-5 | TRBV5-1 | once | TRBD1 | CASSIGTVAGETQYF
TRBJ2-3 | TRBV7-9 | - | - | CASSWTARTDTQYF
TRBJ2-6 | TRBV5-1 | - | - | CASRAPGQASGANVLTF
TRBJ2-1 | TRBV4-3 | - | - | CASSQEGGNEQFF
TRBJ1-5 | TRBV18 | - | - | CASSPSLNQPQHF
TRBJ2-1 | TRBV9 | few | - | CASSSSGSSYNEQFF
TRBJ2-3 | TRBV7-2 | once | TRBD2 | CASSLAPGLAVPPDTQYF
TRBJ2-1 | TRBV18 | - | - | CASSPVAGRVANEQFF
TRBJ1-5 | TRBV19 | - | TRBD1 | CASSLWTGGGQPQHF
TRBJ2-7 | TRBV6-5 | - | TRBD1 | CASSYSGDRGHEQYF
TRBJ2-7 | TRBV28 | - | TRBD1 | CASSLYATGGGEQYF
TRBJ1-1 | TRBV5-5 | - | - | CASSLVQGRDTEAFF
TRBJ2-7 | TRBV7-2 | - | TRBD2 | CASSRTGTSSSYEQYF
TRBJ1-1 | TRBV5-5 | - | - | CASSLTGRTEAFF
TRBJ2-2 | TRBV5-5 | - | - | CASSLGQTFNRELFF
TRBJ2-2 | TRBV6-2/TRBV6-3 | - | - | CASSYNGGSNGELFF
TRBJ1-2 | TRBV29-1 | - | - | CSVESGSGYTF
TRBJ1-1 | TRBV28 | - | TRBD1 | CASTTGGSVNTEAFF
TRBJ1-2 | TRBV24-1 | - | - | CATSDPGRYGYTF
TRBJ1-6 | TRBV6-1 | once | - | CASSEIRGRSPLHF
TRBJ2-2 | TRBV2 | - | - | CASSMRDTGELFF
TRBJ2-5 | TRBV18 | - | TRBD1 | CASSRALQGNQETQYF
TRBJ2-7 | TRBV30 | once | - | CAWSDGQITYEQYF
TRBJ1-2 | TRBV23-1 | - | - | CATHRARGYTF
TRBJ2-1 | TRBV19 | once | TRBD2 | CASSVGLARSYNEQFF
TRBJ2-1 | TRBV18 | - | TRBD2 | CASSFGTSGSYNEQFF
TRBJ2-3 | TRBV28 | - | - | CASRSRGTDTQYF
TRBJ2-2 | TRBV19 | - | TRBD1 | CASSITGAGTGELFF
TRBJ1-1 | TRBV5-1 | - | TRBD1 | CASSLDAGTGPTEAFF
TRBJ2-7 | TRBV5-5 | - | - | CASRRRYRDSYEQYF
TRBJ2-7 | TRBV9 | - | TRBD1 | CASSVVAGGKDEQYF
TRBJ1-2 | TRBV30 | - | - | CAWSSGSLGYGYTF
TRBJ2-7 | TRBV20-1 | - | TRBD1 | CSASSPTGGEQYF
TRBJ2-7 | TRBV19 | few | - | CASSILQSEEQYF
TRBJ1-2 | TRBV7-2 | - | TRBD1 | CASSFGGQSSYGYTF
TRBJ2-7 | TRBV5-6 | - | TRBD2 | CASSLNKRLAGGQYF
TRBJ1-1 | TRBV5-1 | - | TRBD1 | CASSSQGVGTEAFF
TRBJ1-2 | TRBV6-2/TRBV6-3 | - | TRBD1 | CASSRDRDYGYTF